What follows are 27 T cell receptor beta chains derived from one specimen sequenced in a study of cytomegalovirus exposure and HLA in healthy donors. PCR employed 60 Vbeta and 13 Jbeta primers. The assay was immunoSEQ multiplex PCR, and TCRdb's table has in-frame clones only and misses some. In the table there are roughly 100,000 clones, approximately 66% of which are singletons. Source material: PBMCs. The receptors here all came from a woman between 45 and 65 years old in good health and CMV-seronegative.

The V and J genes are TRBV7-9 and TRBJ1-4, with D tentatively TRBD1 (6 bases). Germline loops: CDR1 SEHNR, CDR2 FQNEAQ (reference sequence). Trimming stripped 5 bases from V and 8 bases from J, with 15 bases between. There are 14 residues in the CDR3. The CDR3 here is CASSPGAGWEKLFF. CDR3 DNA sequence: TGTGCCAGCAGCCCAGGGGCAGGGTGGGAAAAACTGTTTTTT.

This CDR3 is CASSKNRGFPNQPQHF. CDR3 bases: TGTGCCAGCAGCAAAAATAGAGGGTTTCCCAATCAGCCCCAGCATTTT. The chain employs TRBV7-8 and TRBJ1-5; D not resolved. This CDR3 spans 16 amino acids. Germline CDR1 SGHVS, CDR2 FQNEAQ. The germline V and J ends were trimmed by 5 bases and 3 bases, with 17 bases remaining between them.

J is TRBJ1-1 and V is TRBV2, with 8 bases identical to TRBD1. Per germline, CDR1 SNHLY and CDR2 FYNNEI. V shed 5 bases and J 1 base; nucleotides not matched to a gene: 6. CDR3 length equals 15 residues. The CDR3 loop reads CASSSSDRENTEAFF. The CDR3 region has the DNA TGTGCCAGCAGTTCCTCGGACAGGGAGAACACTGAAGCTTTCTTT. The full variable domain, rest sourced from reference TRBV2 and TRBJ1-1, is EPEVTQTPSHQVTQMGQEVILRCVPISNHLYFYWYRQILGQKVEFLVSFYNNEISEKSEIFDDQFSVERPDGSNFTLKIRSTKLEDSAMYFCASSSSDRENTEAFFGQGTRLTVV.

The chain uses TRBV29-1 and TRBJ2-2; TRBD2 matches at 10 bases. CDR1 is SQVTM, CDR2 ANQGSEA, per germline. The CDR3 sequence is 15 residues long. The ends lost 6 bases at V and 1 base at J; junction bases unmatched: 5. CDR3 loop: CSVETSGKNTGELFF. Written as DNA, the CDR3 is TGCAGCGTAGAAACTAGCGGGAAGAACACCGGGGAGCTGTTTTTT.

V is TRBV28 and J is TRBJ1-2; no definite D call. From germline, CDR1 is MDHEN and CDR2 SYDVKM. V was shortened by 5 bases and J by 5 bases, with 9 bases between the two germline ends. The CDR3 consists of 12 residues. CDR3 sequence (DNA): TGTGCCAGCAGTGTATCCGGGTATGGCTACACCTTC. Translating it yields CASSVSGYGYTF.

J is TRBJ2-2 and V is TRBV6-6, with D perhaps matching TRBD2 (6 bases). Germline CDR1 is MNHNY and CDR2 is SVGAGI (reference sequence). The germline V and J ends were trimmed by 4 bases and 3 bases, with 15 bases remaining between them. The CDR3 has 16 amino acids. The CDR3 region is CASSFTDYRDTGELFF. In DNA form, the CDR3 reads TGTGCCAGCAGTTTCACGGACTATCGAGACACCGGGGAGCTGTTTTTT.

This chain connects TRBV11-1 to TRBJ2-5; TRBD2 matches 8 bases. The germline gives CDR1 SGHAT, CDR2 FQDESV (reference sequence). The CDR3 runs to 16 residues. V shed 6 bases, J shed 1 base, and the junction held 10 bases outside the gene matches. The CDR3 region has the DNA TGTGCCAGCAGTGCGAAACTAGCGGCAACCCAAGAGACCCAGTACTTC. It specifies CASSAKLAATQETQYF. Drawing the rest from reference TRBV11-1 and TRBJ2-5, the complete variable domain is EAEVAQSPRYKITEKSQAVAFWCDPISGHATLYWYRQILGQGPELLVQFQDESVVDDSQLPKDRFSAERLKGVDSTLKIQPAELGDSAMYLCASSAKLAATQETQYFGPGTRLLVL.

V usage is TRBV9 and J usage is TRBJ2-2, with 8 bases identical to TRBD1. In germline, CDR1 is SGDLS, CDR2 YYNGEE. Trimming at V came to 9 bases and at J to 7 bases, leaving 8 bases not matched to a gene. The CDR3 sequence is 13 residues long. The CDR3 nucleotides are TGTGCCACCTCGGACAGGGTGGTCGGGGAGCTGTTTTTT. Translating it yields CATSDRVVGELFF.

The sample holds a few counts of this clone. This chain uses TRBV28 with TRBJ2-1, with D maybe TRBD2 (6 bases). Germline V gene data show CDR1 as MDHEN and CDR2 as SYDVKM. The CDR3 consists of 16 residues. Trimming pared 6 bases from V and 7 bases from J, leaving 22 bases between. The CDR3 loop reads CASSPLVFSSGNEQFF. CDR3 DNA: TGTGCCAGCAGCCCACTTGTTTTTTCGAGCGGGAATGAGCAGTTCTTC.

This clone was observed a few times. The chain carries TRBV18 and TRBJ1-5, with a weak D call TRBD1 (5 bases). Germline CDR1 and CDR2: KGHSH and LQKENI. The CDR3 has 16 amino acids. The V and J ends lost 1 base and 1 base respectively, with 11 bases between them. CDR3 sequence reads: CASSPREEGSNQPQHF. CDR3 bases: TGTGCCAGCTCACCACGGGAGGAGGGGAGCAATCAGCCCCAGCATTTT.

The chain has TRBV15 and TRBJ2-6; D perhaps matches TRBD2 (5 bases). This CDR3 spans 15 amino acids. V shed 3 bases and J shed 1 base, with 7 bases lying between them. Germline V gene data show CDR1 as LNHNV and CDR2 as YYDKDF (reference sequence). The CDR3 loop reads CATSSGSSGANVLTF. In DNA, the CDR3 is TGTGCCACCAGCAGTGGGAGTTCTGGGGCCAACGTCCTGACTTTC.

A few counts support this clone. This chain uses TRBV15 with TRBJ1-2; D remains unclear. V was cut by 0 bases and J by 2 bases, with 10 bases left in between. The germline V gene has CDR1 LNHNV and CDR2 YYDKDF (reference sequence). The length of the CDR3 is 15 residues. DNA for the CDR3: TGTGCCACCAGCAGAGATGTGTCGTCCAACTATGGCTACACCTTC. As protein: CATSRDVSSNYGYTF.

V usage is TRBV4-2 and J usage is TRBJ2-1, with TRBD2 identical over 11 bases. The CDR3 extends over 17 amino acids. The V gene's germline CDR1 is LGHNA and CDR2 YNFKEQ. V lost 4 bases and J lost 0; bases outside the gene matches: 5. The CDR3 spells CASSLTTSGSSYNEQFF. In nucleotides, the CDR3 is TGTGCCAGCAGCCTAACCACTAGCGGGAGCTCCTACAATGAGCAGTTCTTC.

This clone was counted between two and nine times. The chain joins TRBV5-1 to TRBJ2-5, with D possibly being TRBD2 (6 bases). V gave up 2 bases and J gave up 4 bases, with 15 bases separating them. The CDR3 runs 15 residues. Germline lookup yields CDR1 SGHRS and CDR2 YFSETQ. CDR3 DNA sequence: TGCGCCAGCAGCTTAACGGTTGGGGGGATAGAGACCCAGTACTTC. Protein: CASSLTVGGIETQYF.

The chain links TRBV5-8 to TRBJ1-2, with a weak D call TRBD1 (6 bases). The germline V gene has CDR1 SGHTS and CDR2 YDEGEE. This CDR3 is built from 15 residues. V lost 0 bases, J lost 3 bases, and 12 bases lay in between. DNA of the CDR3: TGTGCCAGCAGCTTGGGAGGGGGGGTTGACTATGGCTACACCTTC. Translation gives CASSLGGGVDYGYTF.

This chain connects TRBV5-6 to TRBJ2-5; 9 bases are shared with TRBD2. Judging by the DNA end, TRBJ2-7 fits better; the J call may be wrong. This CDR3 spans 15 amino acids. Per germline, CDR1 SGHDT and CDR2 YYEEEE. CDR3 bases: TGTGCCAGCTCTTGGCTAGCGGGACCAACCTACGAGCAGTACTTC. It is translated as CASSWLAGPTYEQYF.

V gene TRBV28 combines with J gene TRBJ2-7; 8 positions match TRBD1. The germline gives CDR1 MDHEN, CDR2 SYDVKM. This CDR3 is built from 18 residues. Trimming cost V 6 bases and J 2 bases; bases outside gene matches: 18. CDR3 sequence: CASSQTGDFLSGAYEQYF. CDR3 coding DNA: TGTGCCAGCAGCCAGACAGGGGACTTTCTATCGGGAGCCTACGAGCAGTACTTC.

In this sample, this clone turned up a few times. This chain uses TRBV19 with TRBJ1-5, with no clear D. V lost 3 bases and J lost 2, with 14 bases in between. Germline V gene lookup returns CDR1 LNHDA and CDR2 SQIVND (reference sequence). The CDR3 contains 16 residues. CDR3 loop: CASSMPGRERNQPQHF. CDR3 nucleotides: TGTGCCAGTAGTATGCCTGGGAGGGAGCGCAATCAGCCCCAGCATTTT.

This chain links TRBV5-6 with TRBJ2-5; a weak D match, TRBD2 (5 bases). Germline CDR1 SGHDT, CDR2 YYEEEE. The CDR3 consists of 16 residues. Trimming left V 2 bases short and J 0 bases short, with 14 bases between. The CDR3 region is CASSLASGTYQETQYF. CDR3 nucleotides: TGTGCCAGCAGCTTAGCAAGCGGAACGTACCAAGAGACCCAGTACTTC.

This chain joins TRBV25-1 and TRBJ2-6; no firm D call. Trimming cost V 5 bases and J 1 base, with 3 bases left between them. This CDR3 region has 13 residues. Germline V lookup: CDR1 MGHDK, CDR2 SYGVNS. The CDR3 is CASSLSGANVLTF. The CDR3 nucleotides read TGTGCCAGCAGTCTATCTGGGGCCAACGTCCTGACTTTC.

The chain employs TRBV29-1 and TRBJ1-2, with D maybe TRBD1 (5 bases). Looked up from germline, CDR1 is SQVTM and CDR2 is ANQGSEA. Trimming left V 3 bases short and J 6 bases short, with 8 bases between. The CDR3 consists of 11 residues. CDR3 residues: CSVDREDGYTF. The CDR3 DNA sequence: TGCAGCGTTGACAGGGAGGATGGCTACACCTTC.

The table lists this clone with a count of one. CDR3 region: CASSVLAGSGDTQYF. The CDR3 nucleotides read TGTGCCAGCAGCGTACTAGCGGGGAGTGGAGATACGCAGTATTTT. This chain links TRBV9 with TRBJ2-3; 9 positions agree with TRBD2. The germline V gene has CDR1 SGDLS and CDR2 YYNGEE. This CDR3 comprises 15 residues. The J segment lost 5 bases and the V segment lost 1 base, leaving 5 bases of the junction unmatched.

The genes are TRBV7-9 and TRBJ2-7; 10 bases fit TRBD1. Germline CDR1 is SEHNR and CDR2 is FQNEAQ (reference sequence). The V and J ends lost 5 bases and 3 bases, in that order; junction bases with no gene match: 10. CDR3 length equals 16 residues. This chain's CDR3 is CASSTPPDRGSYEQYF. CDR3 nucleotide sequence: TGTGCCAGCAGCACCCCGCCGGACAGGGGGAGCTACGAGCAGTACTTC.

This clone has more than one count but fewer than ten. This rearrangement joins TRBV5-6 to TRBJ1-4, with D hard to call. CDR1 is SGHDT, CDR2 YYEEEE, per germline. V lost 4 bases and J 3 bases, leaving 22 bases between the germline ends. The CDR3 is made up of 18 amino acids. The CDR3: CASSPSPTRTRANEKLFF. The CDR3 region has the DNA TGTGCCAGCAGCCCAAGCCCCACAAGAACGAGGGCTAATGAAAAACTGTTTTTT.

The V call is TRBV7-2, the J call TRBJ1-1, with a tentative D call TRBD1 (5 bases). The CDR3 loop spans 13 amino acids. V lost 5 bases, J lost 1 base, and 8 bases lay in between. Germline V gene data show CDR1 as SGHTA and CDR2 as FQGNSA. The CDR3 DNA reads TGTGCCAGCAGCACACAGGAGAACACTGAAGCTTTCTTT. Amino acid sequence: CASSTQENTEAFF.

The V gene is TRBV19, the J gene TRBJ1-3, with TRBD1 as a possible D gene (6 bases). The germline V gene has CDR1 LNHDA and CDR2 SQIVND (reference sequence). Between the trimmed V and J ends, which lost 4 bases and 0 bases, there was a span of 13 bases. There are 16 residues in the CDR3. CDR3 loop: CASSTLGQSSGNTIYF. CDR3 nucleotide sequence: TGTGCCAGTAGTACCCTTGGACAGAGCTCTGGAAACACCATATATTTT.

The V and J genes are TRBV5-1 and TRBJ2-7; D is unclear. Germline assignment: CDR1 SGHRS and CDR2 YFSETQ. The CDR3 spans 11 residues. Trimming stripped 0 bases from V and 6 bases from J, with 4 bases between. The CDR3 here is CASSLALEQYF. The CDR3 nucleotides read TGCGCCAGCAGCTTGGCCCTCGAGCAGTACTTC.